Detailed here is one T cell receptor (beta chain). No cognate antigen has been identified for it. No much larger clone exists at a distance of one base, and base qualities are not known. The germline V gene encodes CDR1 SGHVS and CDR2 FQNEAQ. V has 5 bases trimmed and J has 6 bases trimmed; junction bases matching no gene number 9. The CDR3 numbers 15 residues from cysteine through phenylalanine. The only DNA kept is the CDR3, 45 bases in frame from the first base. This sample is part of a study of Ad26.COV2.S vaccination and SARS-CoV-2 variants (dated by TCRdb to the early 2020s). At the level of the whole study: Donors in the vaccine arm were drawn from COV1001, a phase I-IIa trial of Ad26.COV2.S in healthy adults that was multicentre, randomized, double-blind and placebo-controlled. The TCR-sequenced set comprised approximately 32 samples: some 19 Ad26.COV2.S vaccine recipients, 5 placebo recipients and 8 SARS-CoV-2 convalescent individuals. Dosing of Ad26.COV2.S was intramuscular, at either 5x10^10 or 1x10^11 viral particles, delivered as one shot or as two shots spaced 56 days apart. Investigators did not know the trial group allocation while performing experiments and assessing outcomes. Trial participants were randomized into five groups of five: low-dose or high-dose Ad26.COV2.S given once or twice, or placebo on both occasions. TCRbeta repertoire sequencing served as the tool for gauging how specific and how broad the SARS-CoV-2-reactive T cell receptors were following Ad26.COV2.S vaccination.

Results and caveats for the whole study, not just this receptor: Substantial breadth of spike-specific CD8+ and CD4+ T cell responses was reported after vaccination. Vaccine and placebo recipients had comparable non-spike TCR breadth, which fits with the vaccine containing only spike. The authors noted that the TCR breadth and depth analyses may have underestimated total T cell responses. The study was not powered for comparison of responses between vaccine doses or regimens. Spike-specific TCR breadth was higher in Ad26.COV2.S recipients than in placebo recipients (P = 0.0014).

The treatment or condition tag for this specimen amounts to: around 19 received Ad26.COV2.S at low or high dose, single or two shots; about 5 received placebo; per-sample allocation not given. For vaccine and placebo recipients, repertoires were sequenced using samples collected on day 63 after the first injection. Between 29 July and 7 August 2020, Cohort 1b enrolled some 25 adults aged 18-55 years at one site in Boston, USA. Ad26.COV2.S was a replication-incompetent adenovirus type 26 vector expressing a prefusion-stabilized SARS-CoV-2 spike protein from the original Wuhan strain. TCRbeta CDR3 regions were sequenced with the immunoSEQ Assay. After extraction, genomic DNA underwent amplification by bias-controlled multiplex PCR, followed by high-throughput sequencing. For the original study's pipeline: To quantify the absolute abundance of every unique TCRbeta CDR3 region, sequences were collapsed and filtered. T cell fraction was estimated by normalization of TCRbeta template counts to usable DNA, with usable DNA being measured through amplification of reference genes present in all nucleated cells. Repertoire TCRs were annotated as SARS-CoV-2-specific when V gene, CDR3 amino acid sequence and J gene were exactly matched to a known reactive TCR set. MIRA supplied the reference SARS-CoV-2 TCR set, which was filtered for enrichment in COVID-19-positive ImmuneCODE repertoires so that public or cross-reactive TCRs were removed. Using the MIRA antigens, annotated TCRs were further analysed by specific ORF or by position within an ORF. Depth was the summed frequency of annotated unique rearrangements, while breadth was defined as annotated unique rearrangements over total unique productive rearrangements. Two-sided Wilcoxon rank-sum tests were applied when comparing TCR breadth between groups. Imported from immuneACCESS, the table was reduced by TCRdb to in-frame sequences with V and J called. These copies leave out some clones; in studies compared against another copy, an unresolved V gene accounts for under half, and the cause of the remainder is not known. That table supplies the V and J calls and clone size; D and trimming were determined from the DNA. Here the sample has nearly 400,000 clones; about 88% occur a single time. 1.5% to 2% of the sample is held by the ten biggest clonotypes.

This TCR was recovered from a person aged 18-65 years who received the Ad26.COV2.S COVID-19 vaccine or a placebo. The sample here was peripheral blood, taken in a trial of Ad26.COV2.S vaccine versus placebo. In this chain, TRBV7-8 is recombined with TRBJ1-1, and 10 junctional nucleotides match TRBD1. CDR3 protein: CASSVRDRGLPEAFF. The DNA is as follows: TGTGCCAGCAGCGTCCGGGACAGGGGATTACCTGAAGCTTTCTTT.